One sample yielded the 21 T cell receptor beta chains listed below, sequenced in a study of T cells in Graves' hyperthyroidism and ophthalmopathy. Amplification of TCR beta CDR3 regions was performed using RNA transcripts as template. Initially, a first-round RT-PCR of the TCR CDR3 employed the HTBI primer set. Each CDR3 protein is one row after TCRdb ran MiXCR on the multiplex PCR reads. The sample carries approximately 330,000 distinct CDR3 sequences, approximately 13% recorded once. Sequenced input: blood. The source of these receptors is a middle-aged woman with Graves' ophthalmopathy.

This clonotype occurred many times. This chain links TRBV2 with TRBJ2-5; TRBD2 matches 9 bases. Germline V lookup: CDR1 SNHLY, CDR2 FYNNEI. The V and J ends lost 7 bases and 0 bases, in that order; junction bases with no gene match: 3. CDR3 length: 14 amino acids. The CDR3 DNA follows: TGTGCCAGCAAAAGCGGGGGGTACCAAGAGACCCAGTACTTC. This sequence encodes CASKSGGYQETQYF.

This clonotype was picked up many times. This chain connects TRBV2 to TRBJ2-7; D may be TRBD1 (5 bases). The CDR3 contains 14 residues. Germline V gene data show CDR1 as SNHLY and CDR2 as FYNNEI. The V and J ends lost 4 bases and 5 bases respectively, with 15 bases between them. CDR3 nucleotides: TGTGCCAGCAGTGGACAGATCCCACCGGACGAGCAGTACTTC. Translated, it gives CASSGQIPPDEQYF.

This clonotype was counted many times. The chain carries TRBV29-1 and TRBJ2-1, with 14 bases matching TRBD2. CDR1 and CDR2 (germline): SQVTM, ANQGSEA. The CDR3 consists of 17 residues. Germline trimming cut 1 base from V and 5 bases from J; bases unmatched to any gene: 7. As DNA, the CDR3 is TGCAGCGTTGAAGGTACGACTAGCGGGAGGGTCGACAATGAGCAGTTCTTC. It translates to CSVEGTTSGRVDNEQFF.

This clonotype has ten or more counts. CDR3 DNA: TGTGCCAGCACCGGGACTAGCGGGGGGAACTACGAGCAGTACTTC. Its translation: CASTGTSGGNYEQYF. The chain combines TRBV6-1 with TRBJ2-7; 15 bases are a match to TRBD2. Germline V gives CDR1 MNHNS, CDR2 SASEGT. The CDR3 sequence is 15 residues long. J gave up 3 bases and V 7 bases, and 4 bases lay outside the gene matches.

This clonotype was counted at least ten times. CDR3 amino acids: CASSPNPSLGETQYF. In DNA, the CDR3 is TGTGCCAGCAGTCCAAACCCCTCCCTGGGGGAGACCCAGTACTTC. The rearrangement joins TRBV12-3 or TRBV12-4 to TRBJ2-5; no definite D call. Trimming removed 5 bases at V and 5 bases at J, with 18 bases between. This CDR3 spans 15 amino acids.

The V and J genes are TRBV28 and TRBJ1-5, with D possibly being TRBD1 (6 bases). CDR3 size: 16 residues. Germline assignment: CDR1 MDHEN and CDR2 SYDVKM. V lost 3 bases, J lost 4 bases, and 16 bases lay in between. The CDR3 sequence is CASSFLSRGGNQPQHF. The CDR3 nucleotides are TGTGCCAGCAGTTTTTTGTCCAGGGGTGGTAATCAGCCCCAGCATTTT.

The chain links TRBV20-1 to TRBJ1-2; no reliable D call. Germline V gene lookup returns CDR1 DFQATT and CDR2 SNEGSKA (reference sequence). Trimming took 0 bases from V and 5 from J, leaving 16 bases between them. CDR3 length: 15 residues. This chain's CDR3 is CSARDILSGSYGYTF. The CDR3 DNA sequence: TGCAGTGCTAGAGATATATTATCCGGATCATATGGCTACACCTTC.

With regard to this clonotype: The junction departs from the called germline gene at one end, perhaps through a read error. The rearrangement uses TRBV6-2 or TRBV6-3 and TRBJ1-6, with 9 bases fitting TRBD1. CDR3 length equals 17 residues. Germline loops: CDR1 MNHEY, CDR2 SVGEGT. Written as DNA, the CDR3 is TGTGCCAGCAGTTACGGACAGGGGAGCTCCTATAATCCACCCCTCCACTTT. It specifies CASSYGQGSSYNPPLHF.

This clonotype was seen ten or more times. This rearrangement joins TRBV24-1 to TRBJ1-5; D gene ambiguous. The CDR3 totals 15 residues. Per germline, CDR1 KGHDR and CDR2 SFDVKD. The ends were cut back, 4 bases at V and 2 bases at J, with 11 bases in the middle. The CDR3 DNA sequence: TGTGCCACCAGTGACGGCGAGGGAGGCAATCAGCCCCAGCATTTT. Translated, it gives CATSDGEGGNQPQHF.

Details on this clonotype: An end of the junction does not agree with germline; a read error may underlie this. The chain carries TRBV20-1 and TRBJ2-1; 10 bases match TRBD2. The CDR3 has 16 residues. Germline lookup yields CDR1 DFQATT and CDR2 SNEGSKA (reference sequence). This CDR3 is CGARFLASGRIGEQFF. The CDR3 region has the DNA TGCGGTGCTCGATTTCTAGCTAGCGGGAGAATTGGTGAGCAGTTCTTC.

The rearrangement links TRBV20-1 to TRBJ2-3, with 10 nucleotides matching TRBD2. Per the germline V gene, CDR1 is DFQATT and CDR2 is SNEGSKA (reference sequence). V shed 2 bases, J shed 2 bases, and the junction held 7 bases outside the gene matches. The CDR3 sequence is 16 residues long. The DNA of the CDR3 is TGCAGTGCTAGACCACTAGCGGGGAGGTCCACAGATACGCAGTATTTT. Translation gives CSARPLAGRSTDTQYF.

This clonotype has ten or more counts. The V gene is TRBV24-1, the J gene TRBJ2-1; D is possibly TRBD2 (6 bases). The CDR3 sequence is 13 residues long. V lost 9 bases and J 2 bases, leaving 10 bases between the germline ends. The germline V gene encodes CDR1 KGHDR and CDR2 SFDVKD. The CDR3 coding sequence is TGTGCCACCCGGGACTTGGCCTACAATGAGCAGTTCTTC. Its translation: CATRDLAYNEQFF.

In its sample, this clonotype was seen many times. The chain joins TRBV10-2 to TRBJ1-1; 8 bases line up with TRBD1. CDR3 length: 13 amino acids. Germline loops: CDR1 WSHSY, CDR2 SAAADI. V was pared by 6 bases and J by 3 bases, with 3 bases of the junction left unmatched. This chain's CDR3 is CASRGQGDTEAFF. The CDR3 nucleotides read TGCGCCAGCAGAGGACAGGGAGACACTGAAGCTTTCTTT.

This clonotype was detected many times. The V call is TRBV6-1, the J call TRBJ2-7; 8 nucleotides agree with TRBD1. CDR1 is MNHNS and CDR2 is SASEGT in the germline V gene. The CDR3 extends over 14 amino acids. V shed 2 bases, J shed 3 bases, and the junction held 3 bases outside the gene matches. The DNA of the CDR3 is TGTGCCAGCAGTGAAAGGGGACAGGTCTACGAGCAGTACTTC. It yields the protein CASSERGQVYEQYF.

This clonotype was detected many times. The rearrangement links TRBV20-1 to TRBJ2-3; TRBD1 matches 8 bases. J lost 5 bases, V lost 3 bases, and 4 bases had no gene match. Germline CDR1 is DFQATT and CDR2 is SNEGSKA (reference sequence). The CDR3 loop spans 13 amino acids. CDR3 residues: CSASQGAVDTQYF. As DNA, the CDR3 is TGCAGTGCTAGCCAGGGGGCGGTAGATACGCAGTATTTT.

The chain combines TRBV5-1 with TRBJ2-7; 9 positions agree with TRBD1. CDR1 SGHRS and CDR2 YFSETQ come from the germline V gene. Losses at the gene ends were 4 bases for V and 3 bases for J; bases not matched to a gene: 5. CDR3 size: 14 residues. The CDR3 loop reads CASSVGTGIYEQYF. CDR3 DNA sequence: TGCGCCAGCAGCGTCGGGACAGGGATCTACGAGCAGTACTTC.

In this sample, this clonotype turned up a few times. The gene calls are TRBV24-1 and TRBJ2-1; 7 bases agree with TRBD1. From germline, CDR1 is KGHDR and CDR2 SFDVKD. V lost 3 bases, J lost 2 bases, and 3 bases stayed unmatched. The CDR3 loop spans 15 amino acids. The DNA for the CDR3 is TGTGCCACCAGTGATCGACAGGGCCCCTACAATGAGCAGTTCTTC. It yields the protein CATSDRQGPYNEQFF.

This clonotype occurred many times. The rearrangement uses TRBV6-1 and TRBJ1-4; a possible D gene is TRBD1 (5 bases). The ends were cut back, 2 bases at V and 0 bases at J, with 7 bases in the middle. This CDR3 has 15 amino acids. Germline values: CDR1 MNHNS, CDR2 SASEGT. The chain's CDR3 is CASSERGPTNEKLFF. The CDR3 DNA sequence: TGTGCCAGCAGTGAACGGGGACCAACTAATGAAAAACTGTTTTTT.

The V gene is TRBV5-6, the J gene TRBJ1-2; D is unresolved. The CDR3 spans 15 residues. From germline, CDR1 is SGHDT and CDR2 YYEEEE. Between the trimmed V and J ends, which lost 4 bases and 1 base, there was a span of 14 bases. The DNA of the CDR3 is TGTGCCAGCAGCCCTCTAGCCATTATTAACTATGGCTACACCTTC. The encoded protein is CASSPLAIINYGYTF.

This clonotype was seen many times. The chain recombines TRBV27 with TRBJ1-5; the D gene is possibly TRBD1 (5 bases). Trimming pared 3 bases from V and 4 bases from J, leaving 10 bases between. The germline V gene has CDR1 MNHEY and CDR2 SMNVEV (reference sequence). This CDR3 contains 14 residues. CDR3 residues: CASSFDGANQPQHF. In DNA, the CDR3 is TGTGCCAGCAGTTTTGACGGGGCGAATCAGCCCCAGCATTTT.

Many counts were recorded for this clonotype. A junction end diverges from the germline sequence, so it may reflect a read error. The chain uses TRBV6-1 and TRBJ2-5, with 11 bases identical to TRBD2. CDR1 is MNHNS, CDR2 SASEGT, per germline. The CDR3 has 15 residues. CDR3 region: CATQIQPGLAEIQYF. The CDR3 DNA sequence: TGTGCCACGCAGATCCAACCGGGACTAGCGGAGATCCAGTACTTC.